A selection of T cell receptor beta chains follows, all from one sample in a study of OX40 agonist ivuxolimab in advanced cancers. Generated by immunoSEQ multiplex PCR, the TCRdb table keeps only in-frame clones and is missing some. Of about 35,000 clones in the sample, approximately 79% are singletons; the top ten hold less than 15%. The sequencing used CD4+ or CD8+ T cells sorted from blood, collected in a trial of the OX40 agonist ivuxolimab. All receptors come from an adult with an advanced solid tumor such as melanoma, head and neck, liver or kidney cancer. Both conserved end residues are trimmed from each CDR3.

j_call v_call cdr3_aa
TRBJ2-3 TRBV7-9 ASSLGPGRTDTQY
TRBJ2-7 TRBV6-5 ASRGPDRGTYEQY
TRBJ1-1 TRBV7-8 ASSPGGTEAF
TRBJ2-2 TRBV7-9 ASSLPWDRTGELF
TRBJ2-1 TRBV28 ASSSASGRRNEQF
TRBJ1-3 TRBV7-2 ASSRNGNTIY
TRBJ2-1 TRBV2 ASSARTGGGEQF
TRBJ2-3 TRBV29-1 SVEEGTDTQY
TRBJ1-1 TRBV19 ASSIGAGEAF
TRBJ2-7 TRBV19 ASSIRTSEGEQY
TRBJ1-1 TRBV28 ASNPTGNTEAF
TRBJ1-1 TRBV18 ASSPSGTAMNTEAF